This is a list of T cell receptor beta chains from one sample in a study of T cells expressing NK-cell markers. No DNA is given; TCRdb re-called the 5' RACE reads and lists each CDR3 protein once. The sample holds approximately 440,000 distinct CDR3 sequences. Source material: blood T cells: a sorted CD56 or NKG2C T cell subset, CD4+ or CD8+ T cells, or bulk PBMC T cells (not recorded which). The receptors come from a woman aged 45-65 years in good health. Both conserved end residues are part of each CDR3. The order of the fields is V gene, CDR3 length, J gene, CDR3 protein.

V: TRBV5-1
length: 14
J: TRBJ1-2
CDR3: CASSLAIGTSGYTF

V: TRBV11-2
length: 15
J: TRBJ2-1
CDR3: CASSLGGLPHNEQFF

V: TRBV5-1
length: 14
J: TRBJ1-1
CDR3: CASSRDGGDTEAFF

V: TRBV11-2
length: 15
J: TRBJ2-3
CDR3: CASNPAGPKTDTQYF

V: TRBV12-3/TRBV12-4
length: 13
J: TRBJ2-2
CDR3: CASSSGLRGELFF

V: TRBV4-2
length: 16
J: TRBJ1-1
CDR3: CASSQDWDRVNTEAFF

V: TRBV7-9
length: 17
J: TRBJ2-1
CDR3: CASSLVARTYSYNEQFF

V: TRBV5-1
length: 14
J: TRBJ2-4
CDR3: CASSSGTYEVIQYF

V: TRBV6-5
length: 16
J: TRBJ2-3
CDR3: CASSYRTSGITDTQYF

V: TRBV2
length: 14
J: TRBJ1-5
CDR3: CATRQGNSNQPQHF

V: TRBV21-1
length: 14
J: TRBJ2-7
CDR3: CASSNTPGPYEQYF

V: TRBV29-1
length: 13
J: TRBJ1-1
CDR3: CSVGVMGDSEAFF

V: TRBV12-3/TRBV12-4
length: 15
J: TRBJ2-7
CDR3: CASSLSGTGAGEQYF

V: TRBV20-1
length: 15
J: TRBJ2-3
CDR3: CSVVLAGGVADTQYF

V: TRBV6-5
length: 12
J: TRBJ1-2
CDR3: CASTGRLDGYTF

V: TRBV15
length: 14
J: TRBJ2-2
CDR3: CATSRLQLAGELFF

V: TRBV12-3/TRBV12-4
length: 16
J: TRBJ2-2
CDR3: CASSLTGLAYPGELFF

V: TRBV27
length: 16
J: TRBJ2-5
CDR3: CASSLEGRTVGETQYF

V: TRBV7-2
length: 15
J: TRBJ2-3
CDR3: CASSFGGGAPDTQYF

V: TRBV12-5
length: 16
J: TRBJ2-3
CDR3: CASGLVLAANTDTQYF

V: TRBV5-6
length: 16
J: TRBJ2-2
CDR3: CASSLGLAPGVGELFF

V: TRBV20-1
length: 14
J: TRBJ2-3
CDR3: CSANRDEGTDTQYF

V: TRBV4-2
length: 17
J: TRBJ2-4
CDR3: CASSHQGLRGKTDIQYF

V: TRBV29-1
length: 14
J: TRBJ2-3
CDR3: CSVDGRERTDTQYF

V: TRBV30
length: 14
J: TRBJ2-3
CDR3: CAWRAQASTDTQYF

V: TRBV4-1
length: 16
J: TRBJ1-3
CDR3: CASSQGRARSGNTIYF

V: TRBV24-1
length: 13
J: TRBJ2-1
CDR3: CATGTPDRGEQFF

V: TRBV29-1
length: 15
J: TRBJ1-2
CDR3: CSVPGQGAFGYGYTF

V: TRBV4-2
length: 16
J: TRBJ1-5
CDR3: CASSQGQGLASQPQHF

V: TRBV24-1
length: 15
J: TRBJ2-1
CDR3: CATSEKRNPYNEQFF

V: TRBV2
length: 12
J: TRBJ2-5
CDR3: CASSEVPETQYF

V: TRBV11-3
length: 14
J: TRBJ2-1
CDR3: CASSGLFQPNEQFF

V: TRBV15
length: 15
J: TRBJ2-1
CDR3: CATSRDKGPLHEQFF

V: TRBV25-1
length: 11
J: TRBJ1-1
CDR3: CASSELARAFF

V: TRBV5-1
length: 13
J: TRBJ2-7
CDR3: CASSNRTGGEQYF

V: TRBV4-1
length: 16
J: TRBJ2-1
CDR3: CASSQGGTKFDNEQFF

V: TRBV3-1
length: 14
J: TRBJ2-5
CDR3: CASSLTGDQETQYF

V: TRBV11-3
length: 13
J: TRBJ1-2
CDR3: CASSSKTNYGYTF

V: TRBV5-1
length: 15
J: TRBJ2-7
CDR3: CASSALGAGQNEQYF

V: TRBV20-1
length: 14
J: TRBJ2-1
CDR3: CSAPQGTLVDEQFF

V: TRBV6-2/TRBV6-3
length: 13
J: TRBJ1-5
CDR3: CASSLTGSQPQHF

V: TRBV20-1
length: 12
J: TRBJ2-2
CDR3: CSAQTTTGELFF

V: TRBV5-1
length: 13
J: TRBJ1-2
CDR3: CASSLDQNYGYTF

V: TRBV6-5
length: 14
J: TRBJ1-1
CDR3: CATTGTSWGAEAFF

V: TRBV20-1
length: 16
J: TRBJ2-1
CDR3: CSARDPSGARYNEQFF

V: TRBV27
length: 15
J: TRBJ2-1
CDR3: CASSLYEGGGNEQFF